A single sample gave rise to the 9 T cell receptor beta chains below, sequenced in a study of shared clonotypes between healthy human individuals. Clones were read by immunoSEQ multiplex PCR, and TCRdb kept only the in-frame ones, dropping some. The sample records 1,500,000 or so clones, about 98.5% being singletons. The sequencing input was naive CD4+ T cells sorted from blood. Indicated subset: CD45RA+ positively selected. All receptors come from a man aged 30 to 45 in good health.

This rearrangement joins TRBV30 to TRBJ1-3; 7 nucleotides match TRBD1. CDR1 and CDR2 (germline): GTSNPN, SVGIG (reference sequence). V dropped 0 bases and J dropped 3; count of bases not matched to a gene: 5. The CDR3 covers 15 residues. The DNA of the CDR3 is TGTGCCTGGAGTGTAAGGGGGCTCTATGGAAACACCATATATTTT. It encodes CAWSVRGLYGNTIYF.

This chain uses TRBV9 with TRBJ1-4, with D possibly being TRBD1 (5 bases). Germline V CDR1 and CDR2: SGDLS, YYNGEE. The CDR3 covers 15 residues. Trimming removed 4 bases from V and 7 bases from J, with 17 bases in between. The CDR3 DNA sequence: TGTGCCAGCAGCTCGGGACTGGAACCGGGTGAAAAACTGTTTTTT. The encoded protein is CASSSGLEPGEKLFF.

The chain employs TRBV4-1 and TRBJ1-1, with D uncertain. Germline CDR1 is MGHRA and CDR2 is YSYEKL. The CDR3 is 14 amino acids. Trimming removed 4 bases at V and 4 bases at J, with 13 bases between. CDR3 in DNA: TGCGCCAGCAGCCGTAGTGCTCCGGGCACTGAAGCTTTCTTT. It codes for CASSRSAPGTEAFF.

For this clone: Other DNA sequences in the sample encode the same CDR3. The chain carries TRBV15 and TRBJ2-7; D is tentatively TRBD1 or TRBD2 (5 bases each). Germline V lookup: CDR1 LNHNV, CDR2 YYDKDF (reference sequence). V dropped 0 bases and J dropped 3 bases, with 9 bases sitting between them. This CDR3 contains 14 residues. As DNA, the CDR3 is TGTGCCACCAGCAGAGATCGGGGCCGCTACGAGCAGTACTTC. Translation gives CATSRDRGRYEQYF.

J is TRBJ2-1 and V is TRBV10-1, with 8 nucleotides matching TRBD1. CDR3 length: 17 residues. Germline CDR1 is WNHNN and CDR2 is SYGVQD (reference sequence). V lost 0 bases and J lost 3; bases outside the gene matches: 7. The CDR3 DNA follows: TGCGCCAGCAGTGAGTCGAGGACAGGGCTCAACTACAATGAGCAGTTCTTC. It translates to CASSESRTGLNYNEQFF.

V usage is TRBV9 and J usage is TRBJ2-5, with D possibly TRBD2 on 6 matching bases. V shed 3 bases and J shed 5 bases, with 14 bases lying between them. The CDR3 has 14 residues. Per germline, CDR1 SGDLS and CDR2 YYNGEE. The CDR3 region is CASSDKRSGETQYF. In DNA form, the CDR3 reads TGTGCCAGCAGCGATAAAAGAAGCGGGGAGACCCAGTACTTC.

The chain joins TRBV18 to TRBJ2-5; no clear D gene. Germline assignment: CDR1 KGHSH and CDR2 LQKENI. V lost 4 bases, J lost 4 bases, and 10 bases lay in between. The CDR3 has 13 residues. The CDR3 region is CASSQGYRETQYF. CDR3 sequence (DNA): TGTGCCAGCTCACAGGGTTATCGAGAGACCCAGTACTTC.

The chain employs TRBV25-1 and TRBJ2-2, with unresolved D. V shed 7 bases and J shed 5 bases, with 11 bases lying between them. Germline V gene data show CDR1 as MGHDK and CDR2 as SYGVNS. The CDR3 is 13 residues long. The DNA for the CDR3 is TGTGCCAGCACTTCTCCTGGAACCGGGGAGCTGTTTTTT. Translating gives CASTSPGTGELFF.

This sequence joins TRBV5-1 and TRBJ2-1, with 12 bases that match TRBD1. CDR1 and CDR2 (germline): SGHRS, YFSETQ. J lost 6 bases, V lost 3 bases, and 13 bases had no gene match. CDR3 length: 18 residues. DNA of the CDR3: TGCGCCAGCAGCTCCCGGTGGCCCGGGACAGGGGGCTTCAATGAGCAGTTCTTC. Encoded protein: CASSSRWPGTGGFNEQFF.